Following are 20 T cell receptor beta chains from one sample sequenced in a study of blood T cell repertoires in COVID-19. TCRdb's table, derived via immunoSEQ multiplex PCR, lists solely in-frame clones and lacks some. The sample lists about 240,000 clones; 83% were seen once. Sequencing was performed on PBMCs or T cells enriched from blood (not recorded which). These receptors were obtained from a middle-aged woman who had been exposed to COVID-19.

The chain has TRBV7-2 and TRBJ1-5; D is ambiguous. Trimming removed 5 bases at V and 0 bases at J, with 14 bases between. The germline CDR1 and CDR2 sequences are SGHTA and FQGNSA. The CDR3 covers 16 residues. DNA for the CDR3: TGTGCCAGCAGCCCTCGGGGAACTGATAGCAATCAGCCCCAGCATTTT. This sequence encodes CASSPRGTDSNQPQHF.

The gene calls are TRBV6-6 and TRBJ1-1; 7 bases map to TRBD1. V lost 6 bases to trimming and J lost 6 bases; unmatched junction nucleotides: 7. Germline V gene sequence: CDR1 MNHNY, CDR2 SVGAGI (reference sequence). The CDR3 consists of 13 residues. The CDR3 region has the DNA TGTGCCAGCAGACTTACAGGGGTGGCTGAAGCTTTCTTT. Protein product: CASRLTGVAEAFF.

This clone was seen a handful of times. Other DNA sequences of this sample code for an identical CDR3. This chain joins TRBV5-1 and TRBJ2-3; the match to TRBD2 covers 14 bases. Germline lookup yields CDR1 SGHRS and CDR2 YFSETQ. V trimming: 4 bases; J trimming: 3 bases; junction bases outside the gene matches: 7. CDR3 length: 17 amino acids. CDR3 protein: CASSTGLAGGGTDTQYF. CDR3 sequence (DNA): TGCGCCAGCAGCACAGGACTAGCGGGGGGCGGTACAGATACGCAGTATTTT.

The chain links TRBV27 to TRBJ1-1; no definite D call. Trimming left V 3 bases short and J 11 bases short, with 10 bases between. The CDR3 is 11 residues long. Germline V gives CDR1 MNHEY, CDR2 SMNVEV (reference sequence). The CDR3 loop is CASSFGLRAFF. Here the CDR3 DNA reads TGTGCCAGCAGTTTTGGTCTGAGGGCTTTCTTT.

The rearrangement uses TRBV30 and TRBJ1-5; the D gene is possibly TRBD1 (5 bases). CDR1 is GTSNPN and CDR2 is SVGIG in the germline V gene (reference sequence). Trimming removed 2 bases at V and 3 bases at J, with 8 bases between. CDR3 length equals 13 residues. The CDR3 protein is CAWSRQLNQPQHF. CDR3 nucleotides: TGTGCCTGGAGTAGACAGCTCAATCAGCCCCAGCATTTT. The variable domain in full, with the rest retrieved from reference TRBV30 and TRBJ1-5, is SQTIHQWPATLVQPVGSPLSLECTVEGTSNPNLYWYRQAAGRGLQLLFYSVGIGQISSEVPQNLSASRPQDRQFILSSKKLLLSDSGFYLCAWSRQLNQPQHFGDGTRLSIL.

The gene calls are TRBV4-3 and TRBJ1-6; maybe TRBD1 (6 bases). The CDR3 has 15 residues. Trimming removed 2 bases from V and 2 bases from J, with 7 bases in between. CDR1 is LGHNA, CDR2 YSLEER, per germline. The CDR3: CASSQQGTYNSPLHF. The DNA for the CDR3 is TGCGCCAGCAGCCAACAGGGGACCTATAATTCACCCCTCCACTTT.

This clone was picked up a small number of times. The chain employs TRBV25-1 and TRBJ2-1, with 7 bases lining up with TRBD1. This CDR3 has 14 amino acids. The trim removed 5 bases at V and 8 bases at J, leaving 9 bases unmatched. CDR1 and CDR2 (germline): MGHDK, SYGVNS. The CDR3 DNA reads TGTGCCAGCAGTAGGAGGTCAGGGGGAGATGAGCAGTTCTTC. This sequence encodes CASSRRSGGDEQFF.

Worth noting for this clone: This sample includes further DNA sequences coding for the same CDR3. The V and J genes are TRBV6-5 and TRBJ1-1; D perhaps matches TRBD1 (6 bases). There are 13 residues in the CDR3. V was trimmed by 6 bases and J by 0 bases, leaving 8 bases between them. Germline V gene lookup returns CDR1 MNHEY and CDR2 SVGAGI. CDR3: CASRQGLNTEAFF. The CDR3 bases are TGTGCCAGCAGACAGGGCTTGAACACTGAAGCTTTCTTT.

This clone was found once. The V and J genes are TRBV6-5 and TRBJ1-1, with a tentative D call TRBD1 (5 bases). CDR3 length: 13 residues. Germline assignment: CDR1 MNHEY and CDR2 SVGAGI. Trimming stripped 7 bases from V and 0 bases from J, with 9 bases between. The CDR3 nucleotides read TGTGCCAGCATTGGGGGGGTGAACACTGAAGCTTTCTTT. The encoded protein is CASIGGVNTEAFF.

This clone was observed a single time. The rearrangement joins TRBV12-5 to TRBJ1-1; no reliable D call. Trimming removed 2 bases from V and 4 bases from J, with 14 bases in between. Germline CDR1 reads LGHNT; CDR2 reads FRNRAP. The CDR3 covers 15 residues. CDR3 in amino acids: CASGLNTGFGTEAFF. The CDR3 DNA sequence: TGTGCTAGTGGTTTGAACACGGGGTTTGGCACTGAAGCTTTCTTT.

The chain couples TRBV7-3 to TRBJ1-1, with a tentative D call TRBD1 (5 bases). CDR3 size: 14 residues. The germline V gene has CDR1 SGHTA and CDR2 FQGTGA. V was cut by 5 bases and J by 4 bases, with 14 bases left in between. In DNA form, the CDR3 reads TGTGCCAGCAGCCCCCTATCCGGGGGCACTGAAGCTTTCTTT. This codes for CASSPLSGGTEAFF.

J is TRBJ1-1 and V is TRBV6-5; D may be TRBD1 (5 bases). Trimming took 4 bases from V and 3 from J, leaving 9 bases between them. The CDR3 sequence is 13 residues long. Germline values: CDR1 MNHEY, CDR2 SVGAGI. Written as DNA, the CDR3 is TGTGCCAGCAGTTCCGGGACTTACACTGAAGCTTTCTTT. Translation gives CASSSGTYTEAFF.

The J gene is TRBJ1-2, the V gene TRBV19; no clear D gene. Germline values: CDR1 LNHDA, CDR2 SQIVND (reference sequence). V lost 6 bases to trimming and J lost 4 bases, with 12 bases between them. The CDR3 contains 13 residues. DNA for the CDR3: TGTGCCAGTAGCCCCCCACAGTTCTATGGCTACACCTTC. It codes for CASSPPQFYGYTF. Complete variable domain (other parts from reference TRBV19 and TRBJ1-2): DGGITQSPKYLFRKEGQNVTLSCEQNLNHDAMYWYRQDPGQGLRLIYYSQIVNDFQKGDIAEGYSVSREKKESFPLTVTSAQKNPTAFYLCASSPPQFYGYTFGSGTRLTVV.

Only a few counts were recorded for this clone. The chain recombines TRBV19 with TRBJ1-1; 11 bases match TRBD1. J gave up 1 base and V 4 bases, and 5 bases lay outside the gene matches. Germline CDR1 LNHDA, CDR2 SQIVND (reference sequence). This CDR3 region has 16 residues. CDR3 sequence (DNA): TGTGCCAGTAGTAAGACAGGGACAGGGGGGAACACTGAAGCTTTCTTT. Its translation: CASSKTGTGGNTEAFF.

V is TRBV19 and J is TRBJ2-7, with D perhaps matching TRBD2 (5 bases). Trimming took 4 bases from V and 5 from J, leaving 12 bases between them. Germline CDR1 is LNHDA and CDR2 is SQIVND (reference sequence). The CDR3 sequence is 13 residues long. In nucleotides, the CDR3 is TGTGCCAGTAGTAATACGGGATCTCACGAGCAGTACTTC. This codes for CASSNTGSHEQYF.

This chain connects TRBV7-8 to TRBJ1-5, with D tentatively TRBD1 (6 bases). The CDR3 consists of 18 residues. V was trimmed by 1 base and J by 7 bases, leaving 23 bases between them. CDR1 and CDR2 from the germline V gene are SGHVS and FQNEAQ. CDR3: CASSLGRMAGASEQPQHF. The CDR3 nucleotides read TGTGCCAGCAGCTTAGGGAGGATGGCGGGGGCCAGCGAGCAGCCCCAGCATTTT.

The rearrangement joins TRBV5-4 to TRBJ1-1; D is uncertain. Germline loops: CDR1 SGHNT, CDR2 YYREEE (reference sequence). Trimming cost V 7 bases and J 2 bases, with 12 bases left between them. The CDR3 extends over 13 amino acids. The CDR3 bases are TGTGCCAGCTCCCAAACTCTAAACACTGAAGCTTTCTTT. Translating it yields CASSQTLNTEAFF.

This clone came up a few times. The rearrangement joins TRBV28 to TRBJ1-1, with D perhaps matching TRBD1 (6 bases). The CDR3 length is 18 residues. Looked up from germline, CDR1 is MDHEN and CDR2 is SYDVKM. Trimming left V 8 bases short and J 0 bases short, with 25 bases between. In DNA form, the CDR3 reads TGTGCCAGCCCCCCGGGGGGGGCGGATTTTCTATTGAACACTGAAGCTTTCTTT. It encodes CASPPGGADFLLNTEAFF. The full variable domain, with the rest looked up from reference TRBV28 and TRBJ1-1, is DVKVTQSSRYLVKRTGEKVFLECVQDMDHENMFWYRQDPGLGLRLIYFSYDVKMKEKGDIPEGYSVSREKKERFSLILESASTNQTSMYLCASPPGGADFLLNTEAFFGQGTRLTVV.

This chain connects TRBV3-1 (or the pseudogene TRBV3-2) to TRBJ1-1; 9 bases line up with TRBD1. This CDR3 has 13 residues. V was pared by 6 bases and J by 4 bases, with 3 bases of the junction left unmatched. Germline V gives CDR1 LGHDT, CDR2 YNNKEL (reference sequence). CDR3 sequence reads: CASRTGGGTEAFF. CDR3 bases: TGTGCCAGCAGGACAGGGGGTGGCACTGAAGCTTTCTTT.

This clone showed up just once. The chain joins TRBV6-2 or TRBV6-3 to TRBJ2-3; TRBD2 matches at 9 bases. V was clipped by 6 bases and J by 1 base; unmatched bases: 8. CDR3 length: 16 amino acids. Germline V gives CDR1 MNHEY, CDR2 SVGEGT. The CDR3 nucleotides are TGTGCCAGCAGCCGATCTAGCGGGGTCGGCACAGATACGCAGTATTTT. Translation: CASSRSSGVGTDTQYF.